The 26 T cell receptor beta chains below all came from one sample that was sequenced in a study of technical replicates of blood from several donors. Generated by immunoSEQ multiplex PCR, the TCRdb table keeps only in-frame clones and is missing some. Here the sample spans 80,000 or so clones, under 95% being singletons. The sample consisted of T cells isolated from PBMCs. The receptors stem from a human donor in good health.

V and J are TRBV9 and TRBJ2-1, with no clear D. This CDR3 is 12 amino acids long. CDR1 SGDLS and CDR2 YYNGEE come from the germline V gene. The ends were cut back, 3 bases at V and 5 bases at J, with 6 bases in the middle. As DNA, the CDR3 is TGTGCCAGCAGCGGAGGCAACAATGAGCAGTTCTTC. Protein product: CASSGGNNEQFF.

This chain joins TRBV6-1 and TRBJ2-5, with 8 bases aligning to TRBD1. The germline CDR1 and CDR2 sequences are MNHNS and SASEGT. CDR3 length: 13 residues. V shed 6 bases and J 5 bases; nucleotides not matched to a gene: 5. CDR3 amino acids: CASSVTGVETQYF. Here the CDR3 DNA reads TGTGCCAGCAGCGTGACAGGGGTCGAGACCCAGTACTTC.

The chain employs TRBV9 and TRBJ2-7, with 7 bases fitting TRBD2. This CDR3 has 16 amino acids. V lost 0 bases to trimming and J lost 6 bases; unmatched junction nucleotides: 12. Germline CDR1 and CDR2: SGDLS and YYNGEE. CDR3 protein: CASSVVRGRDQCEQYF. The CDR3 region has the DNA TGTGCCAGCAGCGTAGTCCGCGGGAGAGATCAGTGCGAGCAGTACTTC.

This clone was seen once. The V call is TRBV9, the J call TRBJ1-1; 9 bases are a match to TRBD1. V shed 3 bases, J shed 3 bases, and the junction held 6 bases outside the gene matches. CDR3 length equals 15 residues. From germline, CDR1 is SGDLS and CDR2 YYNGEE. CDR3 residues: CASSAGTGLDTEAFF. The CDR3 DNA sequence: TGTGCCAGCAGCGCCGGGACAGGGCTGGACACTGAAGCTTTCTTT.

The rearrangement links TRBV27 to TRBJ2-7, with 8 bases matching TRBD2. Per the germline V gene, CDR1 is MNHEY and CDR2 is SMNVEV (reference sequence). This CDR3 contains 15 residues. V lost 1 base, J lost 2 bases, and 4 bases stayed unmatched. The CDR3 here is CASSLFGGGTYEQYF. As DNA, the CDR3 is TGTGCCAGCAGTTTATTCGGCGGGGGGACCTACGAGCAGTACTTC.

The chain employs TRBV7-9 and TRBJ1-1; D is uncertain. Germline V gene lookup returns CDR1 SEHNR and CDR2 FQNEAQ (reference sequence). The CDR3 loop spans 12 amino acids. V was clipped by 7 bases and J by 1 base, with 7 bases between them. CDR3 region: CASTVWNTEAFF. For the CDR3, the DNA is TGTGCCAGCACAGTCTGGAACACTGAAGCTTTCTTT.

The rearrangement links TRBV29-1 to TRBJ2-1; 10 bases are shared with TRBD2. CDR3 length: 12 residues. Germline assignment: CDR1 SQVTM and CDR2 ANQGSEA. With 3 bases clipped from V and 13 bases from J, the junction kept 6 bases outside the gene matches. The CDR3 loop is CSVDSTSGVQFF. The CDR3, as DNA: TGCAGCGTTGACAGTACTAGCGGGGTACAGTTCTTC.

This clone was counted once. The chain employs TRBV9 and TRBJ2-3; TRBD2 is a possible D gene (5 bases). This CDR3 comprises 14 residues. Trimming left V 4 bases short and J 6 bases short, with 15 bases between. The V gene's germline CDR1 is SGDLS and CDR2 YYNGEE. The CDR3 reads CASSPTSLKDTQYF. CDR3 DNA: TGTGCCAGCAGCCCAACTAGTCTTAAGGATACGCAGTATTTT. Looking up the rest from reference TRBV9 and TRBJ2-3 gives the full variable domain: DSGVTQTPKHLITATGQRVTLRCSPRSGDLSVYWYQQSLDQGLQFLIQYYNGEERAKGNILERFSAQQFPDLHSELNLSSLELGDSALYFCASSPTSLKDTQYFGPGTRLTVL.

This clone was observed once. The chain has TRBV7-8 and TRBJ2-7; 8 bases are shared with TRBD1. The germline CDR1 and CDR2 sequences are SGHVS and FQNEAQ. The junction had 8 bases not matched to a gene; V was cut back by 5 bases and J by 5 bases. This CDR3 has 14 residues. The CDR3 reads CASSADREINEQYF. The CDR3, as DNA: TGTGCCAGCAGCGCGGACAGGGAGATCAACGAGCAGTACTTC.

The chain employs TRBV28 and TRBJ2-2, with 10 bases aligning to TRBD1. V gave up 6 bases and J gave up 7 bases; unmatched junction bases: 8. The CDR3 extends over 15 amino acids. Germline-derived CDR1 and CDR2 are MDHEN and SYDVKM. Here the CDR3 reads CASSSGTGDVGELFF. Here the CDR3 DNA reads TGTGCCAGCAGCTCCGGGACAGGGGATGTCGGGGAGCTGTTTTTT.

The rearrangement uses TRBV28 and TRBJ1-5; 7 positions agree with TRBD1. CDR1 and CDR2 from the germline V gene are MDHEN and SYDVKM. The CDR3 has 17 amino acids. The V and J ends lost 6 bases and 0 bases, in that order; junction bases with no gene match: 11. Here the CDR3 reads CASSDLTGVYSNQPQHF. CDR3 sequence (DNA): TGTGCCAGCAGCGACTTAACAGGGGTCTATAGCAATCAGCCCCAGCATTTT.

This clone was picked up a small number of times. This chain links TRBV19 with TRBJ2-7; TRBD2 is a possible D gene (5 bases). Trimming shortened V by 7 bases and J by 0 bases, and 10 bases separated the two germline ends. CDR1 LNHDA and CDR2 SQIVND come from the germline V gene (reference sequence). This CDR3 comprises 13 residues. The CDR3 is CASKTGNSYEQYF. CDR3 nucleotide sequence: TGTGCCAGTAAGACGGGAAACTCCTACGAGCAGTACTTC.

This clone was observed a single time. This rearrangement joins TRBV7-8 to TRBJ2-5; D is possibly TRBD1 (6 bases). Germline CDR1 SGHVS, CDR2 FQNEAQ. The CDR3 extends over 14 amino acids. Trimming stripped 5 bases from V and 2 bases from J, with 12 bases between. CDR3: CASSVTGKQETQYF. The CDR3 DNA sequence: TGTGCCAGCAGCGTTACAGGGAAACAAGAGACCCAGTACTTC.

This rearrangement joins TRBV4-1 to TRBJ2-3, with D tentatively TRBD2 (6 bases). Between the trimmed V and J ends, which lost 0 bases and 4 bases, there was a span of 11 bases. This CDR3 spans 15 amino acids. Germline V lookup: CDR1 MGHRA, CDR2 YSYEKL. The CDR3, as DNA: TGCGCCAGCAGCCAAGATCTAGGGGAGGCAGATACGCAGTATTTT. Amino acids: CASSQDLGEADTQYF.

The genes are TRBV30 and TRBJ2-7; no firm D call. This CDR3 contains 14 residues. Trimming pared 1 base from V and 3 bases from J, leaving 13 bases between. Germline CDR1 is GTSNPN and CDR2 is SVGIG (reference sequence). CDR3 in amino acids: CAWSAGLRSYEQYF. The DNA of the CDR3 is TGTGCCTGGAGTGCAGGTCTTCGCAGCTACGAGCAGTACTTC.

V is TRBV2 and J is TRBJ1-1, with D maybe TRBD1 (6 bases). Trimming shortened V by 4 bases and J by 0 bases, and 12 bases separated the two germline ends. The CDR3 totals 15 residues. Looked up from germline, CDR1 is SNHLY and CDR2 is FYNNEI. The CDR3 DNA reads TGTGCCAGCAGTGTAGGGGGACCGCTGAACACTGAAGCTTTCTTT. Protein sequence: CASSVGGPLNTEAFF.

The chain has TRBV2 and TRBJ1-2; 7 nucleotides line up with TRBD1. CDR1 is SNHLY and CDR2 is FYNNEI in the germline V gene. This CDR3 spans 14 amino acids. The V and J ends lost 8 bases and 4 bases, in that order; junction bases with no gene match: 10. This CDR3 is CASLGTEERYGYTF. Here the CDR3 DNA reads TGTGCCAGCCTGGGGACAGAGGAGCGCTATGGCTACACCTTC.

The rearrangement links TRBV27 to TRBJ1-1, with D possibly TRBD1 on 5 matching bases. The CDR3 contains 18 residues. CDR1 is MNHEY, CDR2 SMNVEV, per germline (reference sequence). V was cut by 5 bases and J by 0 bases, with 22 bases left in between. The CDR3 spells CASSTWGASGYMNTEAFF. The CDR3 DNA sequence: TGTGCCAGCAGTACGTGGGGCGCTTCGGGTTACATGAACACTGAAGCTTTCTTT.

The V and J genes are TRBV5-4 and TRBJ1-4, with D perhaps matching TRBD1 (5 bases). The CDR3 spans 15 residues. Trimming took off 4 bases at V and 7 bases at J, with 17 bases between the two ends. Germline assignment: CDR1 SGHNT and CDR2 YYREEE (reference sequence). The CDR3 bases are TGTGCCAGCAGCAAAAGTCAGGGAGCGGGTGAAAAACTGTTTTTT. The encoded protein is CASSKSQGAGEKLFF.

The J gene is TRBJ1-1, the V gene TRBV5-6; TRBD1 agrees at 10 bases. V was pared by 5 bases and J by 4 bases, with 5 bases of the junction left unmatched. This CDR3 is 14 amino acids long. The germline CDR1 and CDR2 sequences are SGHDT and YYEEEE. CDR3 nucleotides: TGTGCCAGCAGGGCCGGGACAGGGGTCACTGAAGCTTTCTTT. Translation: CASRAGTGVTEAFF.

The chain has TRBV15 and TRBJ1-1, with D unclear. The CDR3 covers 13 residues. Germline-derived CDR1 and CDR2 are LNHNV and YYDKDF (reference sequence). Trimming removed 8 bases from V and 1 base from J, with 11 bases in between. CDR3 DNA: TGTGCCACCTGTCCTGGCGGGAACACTGAAGCTTTCTTT. It is translated as CATCPGGNTEAFF.

The chain combines TRBV18 with TRBJ2-7; TRBD2 agrees at 8 bases. Trimming took 2 bases from V and 0 from J; bases not matched to a gene: 3. The V gene's germline CDR1 is KGHSH and CDR2 LQKENI. The CDR3 runs to 15 residues. CDR3 amino acids: CASSPKLADSYEQYF. The CDR3 DNA sequence: TGTGCCAGCTCACCAAAACTAGCGGACTCCTACGAGCAGTACTTC.

This clone occurred a few times. V is TRBV30 and J is TRBJ1-3; no clear D. The V and J ends lost 5 bases and 1 base respectively, with 9 bases between them. Germline V CDR1 and CDR2: GTSNPN, SVGIG (reference sequence). CDR3 length: 13 residues. CDR3 DNA: TGTGCCTGGTCAGTGAAATCTGGAAACACCATATATTTT. This gives the protein CAWSVKSGNTIYF.

The V call is TRBV9, the J call TRBJ2-2, with TRBD2 matching over 11 bases. Germline CDR1 reads SGDLS; CDR2 reads YYNGEE. V lost 1 base and J lost 0; bases outside the gene matches: 2. This CDR3 is 17 amino acids long. In DNA form, the CDR3 reads TGTGCCAGCAGCGTAACTAGCGGGAGCCCGAACACCGGGGAGCTGTTTTTT. This sequence encodes CASSVTSGSPNTGELFF.

A few counts support this clone. Other DNA sequences in this specimen translate into the identical CDR3. The chain recombines TRBV5-4 with TRBJ2-7; TRBD1 aligns across 7 bases. This CDR3 spans 12 amino acids. The junction had 0 bases not matched to a gene; V was cut back by 2 bases and J by 4 bases. CDR1 is SGHNT, CDR2 YYREEE, per germline (reference sequence). The CDR3 loop reads CASSLQGYEQYF. CDR3 in DNA: TGTGCCAGCAGCTTACAGGGGTACGAGCAGTACTTC.

The genes are TRBV27 and TRBJ2-7; 9 bases are a match to TRBD1. CDR3 size: 13 residues. V was pared by 10 bases and J by 3 bases, with 7 bases of the junction left unmatched. The germline V gene encodes CDR1 MNHEY and CDR2 SMNVEV (reference sequence). CDR3 residues: CATRDRDNYEQYF. DNA for the CDR3: TGTGCCACCCGGGACAGGGACAACTACGAGCAGTACTTC.